The 27 T cell receptor beta chains below were found in one sample sequenced in a study of shared clonotypes between healthy human individuals. Measured with immunoSEQ multiplex PCR; TCRdb has only the in-frame clones, and not every one. The sample lists more than 2,000,000 clones; roughly 93% were seen once. Specimen: naive CD4+ T cells from PBMCs. Subset: CD45RA+ positively selected. Receptors originate from a man aged 18 to 35 in good health. Some clones in this sample may be carry-over from other donors' samples.

The J gene is TRBJ2-5, the V gene TRBV19, with D tentatively TRBD1 (6 bases). The CDR3 length is 14 residues. The ends were cut back, 5 bases at V and 5 bases at J, with 15 bases in the middle. Germline assignment: CDR1 LNHDA and CDR2 SQIVND (reference sequence). The CDR3 loop is CASSLPGQWETQYF. The CDR3 coding sequence is TGTGCCAGTAGTCTGCCGGGACAATGGGAGACCCAGTACTTC. The variable domain in full, completed from reference TRBV19 and TRBJ2-5, reads DGGITQSPKYLFRKEGQNVTLSCEQNLNHDAMYWYRQDPGQGLRLIYYSQIVNDFQKGDIAEGYSVSREKKESFPLTVTSAQKNPTAFYLCASSLPGQWETQYFGPGTRLLVL.

A word on this clone: In the same sample, other DNA sequences code for this CDR3. V gene TRBV28 combines with J gene TRBJ1-1; 10 positions agree with TRBD1. Germline V gene lookup returns CDR1 MDHEN and CDR2 SYDVKM. V lost 4 bases, J lost 3 bases, and 5 bases stayed unmatched. The CDR3 sequence is 15 residues long. The CDR3 DNA sequence: TGTGCCAGCAGTTCCACCGGGACAGGGGACACTGAAGCTTTCTTT. It codes for CASSSTGTGDTEAFF.

The rearrangement uses TRBV7-3 and TRBJ2-3; TRBD1 or TRBD2 may be the D gene (5 bases each). Germline V gives CDR1 SGHTA, CDR2 FQGTGA. The CDR3 runs 15 residues. Trimming took off 1 base at V and 2 bases at J, with 10 bases between the two ends. CDR3 region: CASSLMGVATDTQYF. CDR3 nucleotide sequence: TGTGCCAGCAGCTTAATGGGGGTAGCCACAGATACGCAGTATTTT.

This chain links TRBV21-1 with TRBJ2-7; TRBD2 is the table's D call and was not checked against the DNA. TRBV21-1 constitutes a pseudogene. CDR3 length: 18 amino acids. CDR3 nucleotide sequence: TGTGCCAGCAGCAATCCCGTCCCCCCCGACGGAGGGACCTACGAGCAGTACTTC. Protein: CASSNPVPPDGGTYEQYF.

The chain combines TRBV9 with TRBJ2-3, with TRBD2 matching over 8 bases. The germline V gene has CDR1 SGDLS and CDR2 YYNGEE. V trimming: 4 bases; J trimming: 4 bases; junction bases outside the gene matches: 11. The CDR3 has 16 amino acids. CDR3 sequence: CASSPRPAGAADTQYF. CDR3 nucleotides: TGTGCCAGCAGCCCCCGGCCAGCGGGAGCGGCAGATACGCAGTATTTT.

The chain has TRBV5-4 and TRBJ2-1, with D possibly TRBD2 on 6 matching bases. This CDR3 has 15 amino acids. Germline CDR1 and CDR2: SGHNT and YYREEE (reference sequence). The germline V and J ends were trimmed by 7 bases and 2 bases, with 16 bases remaining between them. The CDR3 region is CASQESGFTYNEQFF. CDR3 bases: TGTGCCAGCCAGGAGAGCGGGTTTACCTACAATGAGCAGTTCTTC.

As to this clone: The sample carries other DNA sequences with the same CDR3. The rearrangement links TRBV5-1 to TRBJ2-6, with D perhaps TRBD1 or TRBD2 (6 bases each). The V end was cut by 4 bases, the J end by 4 bases, with 9 bases between. The CDR3 runs 14 residues. Germline-derived CDR1 and CDR2 are SGHRS and YFSETQ. The CDR3 sequence is CASSGGPGANVLTF. DNA for the CDR3: TGCGCCAGCAGCGGGGGGCCAGGGGCCAACGTCCTGACTTTC.

This clone appeared a single time. The V call is TRBV7-9, the J call TRBJ1-4; tentatively, D is TRBD1 (5 bases). This CDR3 comprises 13 residues. V dropped 10 bases and J dropped 5 bases, with 14 bases sitting between them. Germline lookup yields CDR1 SEHNR and CDR2 FQNEAQ (reference sequence). The chain's CDR3 is CATGPRANEKLFF. CDR3 sequence (DNA): TGTGCCACGGGACCGAGGGCCAATGAAAAACTGTTTTTT. Filled out from reference TRBV7-9 and TRBJ1-4, the complete variable domain reads DTGVSQNPRHKITKRGQNVTFRCDPISEHNRLYWYRQTLGQGPEFLTYFQNEAQLEKSRLLSDRFSAERPKGSFSTLEIQRTEQGDSAMYLCATGPRANEKLFFGSGTQLSVL.

This clone was recorded once. The chain recombines TRBV10-1 with TRBJ2-5, with TRBD2 matching over 9 bases. The CDR3 loop spans 15 amino acids. Per the germline V gene, CDR1 is WNHNN and CDR2 is SYGVQD (reference sequence). V trimming: 6 bases; J trimming: 1 base; junction bases outside the gene matches: 6. The CDR3 region has the DNA TGCGCCAGCAGCGCGGGGGGGTCCGGCCAAGAGACCCAGTACTTC. Translated: CASSAGGSGQETQYF.

This clone has more than one count but fewer than ten. This same CDR3 is encoded by further DNA sequences in the sample. The rearrangement joins TRBV9 to TRBJ2-3; D is possibly TRBD1 (6 bases). V lost 4 bases and J lost 1, with 10 bases in between. The CDR3 extends over 14 amino acids. CDR1 and CDR2 from the germline V gene are SGDLS and YYNGEE. The CDR3: CASSSRTGTDTQYF. The CDR3 coding sequence is TGTGCCAGCAGCTCACGGACAGGCACAGATACGCAGTATTTT. The variable domain in full, completed from reference TRBV9 and TRBJ2-3, reads DSGVTQTPKHLITATGQRVTLRCSPRSGDLSVYWYQQSLDQGLQFLIQYYNGEERAKGNILERFSAQQFPDLHSELNLSSLELGDSALYFCASSSRTGTDTQYFGPGTRLTVL.

This clone appeared a single time. The chain uses TRBV2 and TRBJ1-2; a possible D gene is TRBD1 (5 bases). From germline, CDR1 is SNHLY and CDR2 FYNNEI. The CDR3 contains 12 residues. V was clipped by 4 bases and J by 13 bases, with 16 bases between them. For the CDR3, the DNA is TGTGCCAGCAGTGGGACAATTAGTTTAAGCACCTTC. Its protein product is CASSGTISLSTF.

The chain employs TRBV28 and TRBJ1-5, with D perhaps matching TRBD1 (5 bases). V was cut by 6 bases and J by 5 bases, with 17 bases left in between. This CDR3 is built from 15 residues. Germline-derived CDR1 and CDR2 are MDHEN and SYDVKM. As DNA, the CDR3 is TGTGCCAGCAGCACGGGAGGGACGGCCTATCAGCCCCAGCATTTT. Translating gives CASSTGGTAYQPQHF.

The V call is TRBV9, the J call TRBJ2-7; TRBD1 matches at 9 bases. The CDR3 consists of 15 residues. The V gene's germline CDR1 is SGDLS and CDR2 YYNGEE. The V gene end was trimmed by 3 bases and the J gene end by 3 bases; junction bases not matched to a gene: 7. CDR3 coding DNA: TGTGCCAGCAGCGCTTCTGGGACAGGGTTCTACGAGCAGTACTTC. Its protein product is CASSASGTGFYEQYF.

Note on this clone: Other nucleotide sequences from this sample produce the same CDR3. J is TRBJ1-2 and V is TRBV25-1; 8 bases align to TRBD1. The CDR3 runs to 13 residues. In germline, CDR1 is MGHDK, CDR2 SYGVNS. J gave up 4 bases and V 6 bases, and 4 bases lay outside the gene matches. The CDR3 loop is CASSGQGGYGYTF. CDR3 sequence (DNA): TGTGCCAGCAGCGGACAGGGAGGCTATGGCTACACCTTC.

This clone was observed a single time. The V call is TRBV27, the J call TRBJ1-2; D uncertain. The V gene lost 2 bases and the J gene lost 7 bases, with 17 bases spanning the gap. This CDR3 region has 15 residues. Germline CDR1 and CDR2: MNHEY and SMNVEV (reference sequence). CDR3 nucleotide sequence: TGTGCCAGCAGTTTAAGTTTAGAGGGTCTGAGTGGCTACACCTTC. Amino acid sequence: CASSLSLEGLSGYTF.

This chain connects TRBV5-4 to TRBJ2-6; D call uncertain. This CDR3 is built from 15 residues. The V end was cut by 2 bases, the J end by 2 bases, with 8 bases between. Looked up from germline, CDR1 is SGHNT and CDR2 is YYREEE (reference sequence). In nucleotides, the CDR3 is TGTGCCAGCAGCTTAACCTCAACTGGGGCCAACGTCCTGACTTTC. The encoded protein is CASSLTSTGANVLTF.

The chain links TRBV4-3 to TRBJ2-5; perhaps TRBD2 as D (5 bases). CDR3 size: 13 residues. V was cut by 4 bases and J by 4 bases, with 10 bases left in between. Germline CDR1 is LGHNA and CDR2 is YSLEER. The CDR3 spells CASSRHTRETQYF. For the CDR3, the DNA is TGCGCCAGCAGCCGCCACACTAGAGAGACCCAGTACTTC.

This sequence joins TRBV28 and TRBJ1-5; D may be TRBD1 (5 bases). The V gene's germline CDR1 is MDHEN and CDR2 SYDVKM. This CDR3 has 14 residues. Deletions cut 5 bases from V and 3 bases from J, with 11 bases between. The CDR3 nucleotides are TGTGCCAGCAGTGCCCAGGGTTTCAATCAGCCCCAGCATTTT. Translating it yields CASSAQGFNQPQHF. Together with reference TRBV28 and TRBJ1-5, the CDR3 gives the full variable domain: DVKVTQSSRYLVKRTGEKVFLECVQDMDHENMFWYRQDPGLGLRLIYFSYDVKMKEKGDIPEGYSVSREKKERFSLILESASTNQTSMYLCASSAQGFNQPQHFGDGTRLSIL.

Comment on this clone: Other DNA sequences within the sample encode an identical CDR3. The gene calls are TRBV20-1 and TRBJ2-1; maybe TRBD2 (6 bases). V gave up 6 bases and J gave up 9 bases, with 12 bases separating them. This CDR3 spans 11 amino acids. CDR1 DFQATT and CDR2 SNEGSKA come from the germline V gene (reference sequence). For the CDR3, the DNA is TGCAGTGCGCCCTTGGGGGGTGAGCAGTTCTTC. Encoded protein: CSAPLGGEQFF.

This chain links TRBV7-9 with TRBJ1-2, with TRBD1 matching 9 bases. The CDR3 covers 15 residues. With 1 base clipped from V and 8 bases from J, the junction kept 8 bases outside the gene matches. Looked up from germline, CDR1 is SEHNR and CDR2 is FQNEAQ (reference sequence). CDR3 residues: CASSLEGDRVYGYTF. CDR3 DNA sequence: TGTGCCAGCAGCTTAGAAGGGGACAGGGTATACGGCTACACCTTC.

The V gene is TRBV10-2, the J gene TRBJ2-7; no clear D. V shed 0 bases and J shed 0 bases, with 9 bases lying between them. The CDR3 has 15 residues. Looked up from germline, CDR1 is WSHSY and CDR2 is SAAADI. CDR3: CASSESWSVSYEQYF. The DNA of the CDR3 is TGCGCCAGCAGTGAGTCGTGGAGCGTCTCCTACGAGCAGTACTTC.

The V call is TRBV7-9, the J call TRBJ1-6; no clear D gene. The V and J ends lost 5 bases and 0 bases respectively, with 8 bases between them. Germline CDR1 and CDR2: SEHNR and FQNEAQ (reference sequence). The CDR3 has 15 residues. In nucleotides, the CDR3 is TGTGCCAGCAGCCCTCCAAGCTCCTATAATTCACCCCTCCACTTT. Translated: CASSPPSSYNSPLHF.

This chain's CDR3 is CAISEAGDPSGANVLTF. CDR3 sequence (DNA): TGTGCCATCAGCGAGGCTGGGGACCCCTCTGGGGCCAACGTCCTGACTTTC. This chain uses TRBV10-3 with TRBJ2-6; D possibly matches TRBD1 or TRBD2 (5 bases each). The germline CDR1 and CDR2 sequences are ENHRY and SYGVKD. CDR3 length equals 17 residues. The V end lost 6 bases, the J end lost 0 bases, and 15 bases lay between the germline ends.

The J gene is TRBJ1-1, the V gene TRBV28; TRBD1 might be the D (5 bases). The V gene lost 5 bases and the J gene lost 7 bases, with 14 bases spanning the gap. Germline CDR1 and CDR2: MDHEN and SYDVKM. This CDR3 is 13 amino acids long. The CDR3, as DNA: TGTGCCAGCAGTACTGGAGGGGCCGGTGAAGCTTTCTTT. Residues: CASSTGGAGEAFF.

A few counts support this clone. The chain is built from TRBV7-6 and TRBJ1-2, with D uncertain. This CDR3 comprises 13 residues. The V end was cut by 0 bases, the J end by 10 bases, with 12 bases between. The germline V gene has CDR1 SGHVS and CDR2 FNYEAQ. The CDR3 loop is CASSLARSGNYTF. CDR3 DNA sequence: TGTGCCAGCAGCTTAGCCCGCAGCGGCAACTACACCTTC.

The chain is built from TRBV5-1 and TRBJ2-5, with no clear D. The V gene lost 1 base and the J gene lost 0 bases, with 7 bases spanning the gap. The CDR3 contains 14 residues. The V gene's germline CDR1 is SGHRS and CDR2 YFSETQ. CDR3 in amino acids: CASSLFSYQETQYF. CDR3 sequence (DNA): TGCGCCAGCAGCTTGTTCAGTTACCAAGAGACCCAGTACTTC.

J is TRBJ2-4 and V is TRBV7-9, with 8 bases aligning to TRBD1. Germline CDR1 is SEHNR and CDR2 is FQNEAQ (reference sequence). Trimming took 5 bases from V and 6 from J; bases not matched to a gene: 9. This CDR3 is built from 15 residues. CDR3 sequence reads: CASSPAGQVGNIQYF. Here the CDR3 DNA reads TGTGCCAGCAGCCCGGCGGGACAGGTGGGAAACATTCAGTACTTC.